The 6 T cell receptor beta chains in this list originate from one sample, sequenced in a study of blood T cells in healthy people across ages. Sample-barcoded 5' priming and a J-beta primer mix drove a second PCR of roughly 7 to 11 cycles. TCRdb re-analysed the 5' RACE reads in MiXCR, keeping a single row per CDR3 protein. This table has roughly 2 million distinct CDR3 sequences, less than 50% appearing once. Sequences were obtained from blood. The receptors originated from a woman in her 40s in good health.

This clonotype was counted only a few times. The chain joins TRBV5-1 to TRBJ2-7, with no clear D. V was clipped by 0 bases and J by 6 bases, with 13 bases between them. The CDR3 sequence is 14 residues long. Germline V lookup: CDR1 SGHRS, CDR2 YFSETQ. The DNA for the CDR3 is TGCGCCAGCAGCTTGGCGGGCTTATTCGCCGAGCAGTACTTC. Translated, it gives CASSLAGLFAEQYF.

In this sample, this clonotype turned up once. The V gene is TRBV27, the J gene TRBJ2-7, with TRBD2 as a possible D gene (6 bases). Germline V CDR1 and CDR2: MNHEY, SMNVEV (reference sequence). The CDR3 has 13 residues. V dropped 5 bases and J dropped 6 bases, with 14 bases sitting between them. CDR3 region: CASSLRSGAEQYF. In DNA, the CDR3 is TGTGCCAGCAGTCTCCGTTCGGGAGCCGAGCAGTACTTC.

This clonotype was counted between two and nine times. V gene TRBV6-2 or TRBV6-3 combines with J gene TRBJ2-7; either TRBD1 or TRBD2 may fit D (5 bases each). The CDR3 covers 15 residues. V was clipped by 6 bases and J by 4 bases, with 19 bases between them. In germline, CDR1 is MNHEY, CDR2 SVGEGT. The CDR3 loop is CASRTPGRDLYEQYF. Here the CDR3 DNA reads TGTGCCAGCAGAACTCCGGGACGGGACCTTTACGAGCAGTACTTC.

This clonotype was picked up a small number of times. The genes are TRBV6-5 and TRBJ2-7; TRBD1 agrees at 8 bases. The ends lost 6 bases at V and 3 bases at J; junction bases unmatched: 10. CDR3 length equals 15 residues. Germline V lookup: CDR1 MNHEY, CDR2 SVGAGI. The CDR3 DNA sequence: TGTGCCAGCAGGCCTCAGGGGGCAACGAACTACGAGCAGTACTTC. Protein: CASRPQGATNYEQYF.

This clonotype was recorded a few times. This chain links TRBV7-2 with TRBJ2-3; a weak D match, TRBD1 (6 bases). V lost 6 bases to trimming and J lost 0 bases, with 10 bases between them. This CDR3 is built from 14 residues. Germline loops: CDR1 SGHTA, CDR2 FQGNSA. The CDR3 bases are TGTGCCAGCAGAGAGACAGGAAGCACAGATACGCAGTATTTT. The encoded protein is CASRETGSTDTQYF.

This clonotype was observed a handful of times. The chain employs TRBV4-2 and TRBJ2-5; D ambiguous. This CDR3 has 14 residues. CDR1 LGHNA and CDR2 YNFKEQ come from the germline V gene. Trimming took off 0 bases at V and 4 bases at J, with 9 bases between the two ends. CDR3 in amino acids: CASSQEETPETQYF. The CDR3 coding sequence is TGTGCCAGCAGCCAAGAGGAGACCCCAGAGACCCAGTACTTC.